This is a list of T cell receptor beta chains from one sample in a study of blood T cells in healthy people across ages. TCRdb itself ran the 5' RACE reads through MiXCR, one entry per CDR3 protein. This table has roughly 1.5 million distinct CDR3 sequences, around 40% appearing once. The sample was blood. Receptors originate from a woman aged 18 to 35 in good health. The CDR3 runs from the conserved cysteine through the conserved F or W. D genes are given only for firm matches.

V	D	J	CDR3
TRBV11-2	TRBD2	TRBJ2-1	CASSAGTSGRNWHNEQFF
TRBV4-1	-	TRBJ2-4	CASSQDGIQYF
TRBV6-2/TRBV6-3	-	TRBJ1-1	CASRDRRRTEAFF
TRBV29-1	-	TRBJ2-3	CSAQAYRGRDTQYF
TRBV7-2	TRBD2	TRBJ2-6	CASSSRTSGSSAGANVLTF
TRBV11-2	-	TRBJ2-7	CASRFDSSYEQYF
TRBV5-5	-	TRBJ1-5	CASSPDGASLSRQPQHF
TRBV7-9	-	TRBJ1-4	CAGSPVAGFNEKLFF
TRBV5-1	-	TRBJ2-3	CASSLPRGGSTDTQYF
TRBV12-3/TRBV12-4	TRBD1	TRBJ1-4	CASSLARGEKLFF
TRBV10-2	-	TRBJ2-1	CASTVSGYNEQFF
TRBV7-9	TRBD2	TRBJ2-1	CASSSGTSGLDEQFF
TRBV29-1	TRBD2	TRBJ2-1	CSVVAGGSSNEQFF
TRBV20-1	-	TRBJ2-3	CSASPRGDTQYF
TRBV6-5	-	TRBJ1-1	CASSYSKGMNTEAFF
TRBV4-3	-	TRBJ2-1	CASSLNSHSYNEQFF
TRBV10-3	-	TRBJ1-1	CAITSRGFGGTEAFF
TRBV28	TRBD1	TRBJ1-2	CASSITGVGLLPYGYTF
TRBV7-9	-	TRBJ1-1	CASSSYGGARPTEAFF
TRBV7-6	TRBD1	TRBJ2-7	CASSRDRGPYEQHF
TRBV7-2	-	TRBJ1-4	CASSVPTGAGAKLFF
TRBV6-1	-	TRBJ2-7	CASSEFNEQYF